This TCR beta chain was sequenced in a study of blood T cell repertoires in COVID-19. At the level of the study: The study drew acute and convalescent COVID-19 samples from the United States, Italy and Spain. Nucleic acid was either cDNA or gDNA, and it came from T cells, B-cell-depleted T cells, or PBMCs.

Trimming cost V 2 bases and J 2 bases, with 14 bases left between them. Germline CDR1 and CDR2: SGHRS and YFSETQ. The CDR3 length is 15 residues. As handled by the study authors: Counts of nucleated cells, estimated from reference gene primer amplification, were obtained. Sequenced by immunoSEQ multiplex PCR; TCRdb stores in-frame clones only, minus some. The D gene and trimming were derived from the DNA, and the V and J assignments and clone size from that table. The sample lists fewer than 60,000 clones, roughly 85% occurring once. This clonotype originated in a man between 65 and 80 years old with acute or convalescent COVID-19. The chain employs TRBV5-1 and TRBJ2-7; D is possibly TRBD2 (6 bases). Sequenced input: peripheral blood. The CDR3 DNA sequence: TGCGCCAGCAGCTTCAACGGGGGAGGCCCCTACGAGCAGTACTTC. It translates to CASSFNGGGPYEQYF. Based on the CDR3 plus reference TRBV5-1 and TRBJ2-7, the full variable domain is KAGVTQTPRYLIKTRGQQVTLSCSPISGHRSVSWYQQTPGQGLQFLFEYFSETQRNKGNFPGRFSGRQFSNSRSEMNVSTLELGDSALYLCASSFNGGGPYEQYFGPGTRLTVT.